This T cell receptor beta chain is drawn from a study of cytomegalovirus exposure and HLA in healthy donors. Study observations and caveats: Most TCR sequences were seen very rarely across donors, but some public TCRs occurred in many. Solely CMV serostatus was available to characterize immune exposure. TCR beta chain V- and J-gene trimming was linked, in a later analysis, to a missense variant in DCLRE1C.

The PCR employed 60 Vbeta primers together with 13 Jbeta primers. Here immunoSEQ multiplex PCR was the method, and the copy in TCRdb shows in-frame clones only, minus some. The table has some 100,000 clones, around 85% seen once. The trim removed 2 bases at V and 6 bases at J, leaving 5 bases unmatched. Germline V gene sequence: CDR1 SGHRS, CDR2 YFSETQ. This CDR3 has 15 residues. This cohort consisted of healthy bone marrow donors. As for this clone: Its specificity is unknown.

The chain links TRBV5-1 to TRBJ2-1; TRBD2 agrees at 10 bases. Sequencing used PBMCs. The clonotype was recovered from a girl aged 2-10 years in good health and CMV-seropositive. CDR3 protein: CASSFSLAGANEQFF. The CDR3 bases are TGCGCCAGCAGCTTTTCGCTAGCGGGAGCCAATGAGCAGTTCTTC.